One sample yielded the 18 T cell receptor beta chains listed below, sequenced in a study of blood T cell repertoires in COVID-19. Produced via immunoSEQ multiplex PCR; TCRdb's table is partial and in-frame only. The table shows about 80,000 clones, with about 79% occurring only once. The sample was peripheral blood. These receptors were collected from a human donor in a cohort sampled during active COVID-19.

This rearrangement joins TRBV30 to TRBJ2-7; maybe TRBD1 (6 bases). CDR1 and CDR2 (germline): GTSNPN, SVGIG (reference sequence). There are 12 residues in the CDR3. V was pared by 2 bases and J by 6 bases, with 11 bases between. The CDR3 here is CAWSKGEAEQYF. In DNA, the CDR3 is TGTGCCTGGAGTAAGGGGGAAGCCGAGCAGTACTTC.

The chain carries TRBV4-2 and TRBJ2-2, with D perhaps matching TRBD1 (5 bases). The CDR3 extends over 17 amino acids. CDR1 LGHNA and CDR2 YNFKEQ come from the germline V gene. Deletions cut 1 base from V and 0 bases from J, with 12 bases between. The CDR3 loop is CASSQVPGRSNTGELFF. The CDR3 DNA follows: TGTGCCAGCAGCCAAGTTCCAGGGCGCTCGAACACCGGGGAGCTGTTTTTT.

Of note for this clone: Other DNA variants within this sample encode the same CDR3. This sequence joins TRBV21-1 and TRBJ2-7; the D call TRBD2 from the table was never checked on the DNA. TRBV21-1 has pseudogene status. This CDR3 is built from 13 residues. CDR3: CASSLAGSDEQYV. The CDR3 coding sequence is TGTGCCAGCAGCCTAGCGGGGTCGGACGAACAGTACGTC.

Only a few counts were recorded for this clone. This sequence joins TRBV5-1 and TRBJ1-2, with D hard to call. Looked up from germline, CDR1 is SGHRS and CDR2 is YFSETQ. The CDR3 contains 11 residues. CDR3 nucleotides: TGCGCGAGCGTAGCCCCGGATGGCTACACCTTC. Protein product: CASVAPDGYTF.

The J gene is TRBJ2-1, the V gene TRBV9, with D possibly being TRBD2 (7 bases). The germline gives CDR1 SGDLS, CDR2 YYNGEE. The CDR3 contains 14 residues. Trimming took 3 bases from V and 9 from J, leaving 16 bases between them. This CDR3 reads CASSAPRGGGEQFF. DNA for the CDR3: TGTGCCAGCAGCGCCCCTAGGGGGGGCGGTGAGCAGTTCTTC.

The chain recombines TRBV5-4 with TRBJ2-2, with TRBD1 as a possible D gene (5 bases). The CDR3 is 14 amino acids. Germline CDR1 SGHNT, CDR2 YYREEE (reference sequence). Trimming took 4 bases from V and 8 from J, leaving 15 bases between them. CDR3: CASSPLQGPGELFF. The CDR3 nucleotides read TGTGCCAGCAGCCCTCTCCAGGGCCCGGGGGAGCTGTTTTTT.

V is TRBV2 and J is TRBJ2-1; a weak D match, TRBD2 (5 bases). This CDR3 is 14 amino acids long. Germline V CDR1 and CDR2: SNHLY, FYNNEI. V lost 7 bases, J lost 8 bases, and 18 bases lay in between. The CDR3 DNA reads TGTGCCAGCATAGAACAGACTACAATCCATGAGCAGTTCTTC. This codes for CASIEQTTIHEQFF.

The rearrangement uses TRBV6-5 and TRBJ2-1; D may be TRBD2 (7 bases). This CDR3 contains 14 residues. Germline V gene lookup returns CDR1 MNHEY and CDR2 SVGAGI. V lost 2 bases, J lost 5 bases, and 10 bases lay in between. CDR3 loop: CASSYVGGHNEQFF. For the CDR3, the DNA is TGTGCCAGCAGTTACGTGGGGGGGCACAATGAGCAGTTCTTC.

Here the CDR3 reads CASSYWDTLNTEAFF. For the CDR3, the DNA is TGTGCCAGCAGCTATTGGGACACATTGAACACTGAAGCTTTCTTT. The J gene is TRBJ1-1, the V gene TRBV7-9, with D perhaps TRBD1 (6 bases). Germline lookup yields CDR1 SEHNR and CDR2 FQNEAQ (reference sequence). Between the trimmed V and J ends, which lost 4 bases and 0 bases, there was a span of 12 bases. The CDR3 has 15 residues.

The sample holds many counts of this clone. CDR3 nucleotide sequence: TGTGCCAGCAGCGACAACCGGGACACATACTCTGGAAACACCATATATTTT. Amino acids: CASSDNRDTYSGNTIYF. J is TRBJ1-3 and V is TRBV9; the D gene is possibly TRBD1 (6 bases). The ends were cut back, 3 bases at V and 0 bases at J, with 16 bases in the middle. This CDR3 has 17 amino acids. Germline values: CDR1 SGDLS, CDR2 YYNGEE.

This chain uses TRBV6-1 with TRBJ1-4; no definite D call. The CDR3 is 15 residues long. V gave up 1 base and J gave up 0 bases, with 6 bases separating them. Germline CDR1 and CDR2: MNHNS and SASEGT. The CDR3 nucleotides are TGTGCCAGCAGTGAAGGGCAGGCAACTAATGAAAAACTGTTTTTT. Translating gives CASSEGQATNEKLFF.

This chain's CDR3 is CASSLEGQASTAYEQYV. DNA of the CDR3: TGTGCCAGCAGCTTGGAGGGACAGGCGTCCACTGCCTACGAGCAGTACGTC. J is TRBJ2-7 and V is TRBV5-6; 8 bases align to TRBD1. With 0 bases clipped from V and 2 bases from J, the junction kept 10 bases outside the gene matches. Germline V lookup: CDR1 SGHDT, CDR2 YYEEEE. The CDR3 consists of 17 residues.

The chain joins TRBV3-1 (or the pseudogene TRBV3-2) to TRBJ2-5; TRBD1 is a possible D gene (5 bases). The V end lost 7 bases, the J end lost 5 bases, and 14 bases lay between the germline ends. This CDR3 is 13 amino acids long. Germline CDR1 reads LGHDT; CDR2 reads YNNKEL (reference sequence). Here the CDR3 reads CASTGGKGETQYF. Written as DNA, the CDR3 is TGTGCCAGCACTGGTGGGAAGGGGGAGACCCAGTACTTC.

The chain carries TRBV9 and TRBJ2-3, with 8 bases identical to TRBD1. CDR1 SGDLS and CDR2 YYNGEE come from the germline V gene. The CDR3 runs to 15 residues. V dropped 2 bases and J dropped 5; count of bases not matched to a gene: 7. This CDR3 reads CASSVPGQEGDTQYF. The CDR3 DNA follows: TGTGCCAGCAGCGTTCCGGGACAGGAGGGAGATACGCAGTATTTT.

This sequence joins TRBV12-3 or TRBV12-4 and TRBJ1-1; no reliable D call. V lost 7 bases to trimming and J lost 6 bases, with 12 bases between them. This CDR3 is built from 12 residues. CDR3 in amino acids: CASINRYSEAFF. The CDR3 coding sequence is TGTGCCAGCATCAACCGCTACTCTGAAGCTTTCTTT.

The chain links TRBV19 to TRBJ1-5; D call uncertain. The CDR3 has 13 amino acids. CDR1 is LNHDA, CDR2 SQIVND, per germline (reference sequence). V was pared by 2 bases and J by 4 bases, with 6 bases between. CDR3 residues: CASSIMRNQPQHF. The DNA for the CDR3 is TGTGCCAGTAGTATAATGCGAAATCAGCCCCAGCATTTT.

V is TRBV6-1 and J is TRBJ2-7; possible D gene TRBD1, 6 bases. V gave up 1 base and J gave up 9 bases, with 16 bases separating them. The germline gives CDR1 MNHNS, CDR2 SASEGT. This CDR3 comprises 14 residues. CDR3 DNA: TGTGCCAGCAGTGAAGACAGGGTGAGGCAGGGGCAGTACTTC. Translation: CASSEDRVRQGQYF.

Relative to its sample, this clone is large. The V gene is TRBV2, the J gene TRBJ2-7; D may be TRBD1 (6 bases). CDR1 and CDR2 (germline): SNHLY, FYNNEI. Deletions cut 6 bases from V and 0 bases from J, with 6 bases between. The CDR3 totals 12 residues. The CDR3 is CASRGHSYEQYF. The CDR3 DNA reads as TGTGCCAGCAGGGGACACTCCTACGAGCAGTACTTC.